The 5 T cell receptor beta chains reported below all come from one sample, sequenced in a study of neoadjuvant anti-PD-1 for oral cavity cancer. The protocol was immunoSEQ multiplex PCR, while the TCRdb copy is restricted to in-frame clones and leaves out a portion. The sample contains over 20,000 clones, roughly 29% of which appear only once. The time point is: after neoadjuvant nivolumab, at surgical resection. The sequences come from tumor tissue, collected after nivolumab (anti-PD-1) treatment. The receptor set was obtained from a person between 40 and 85 years old with oral cavity squamous cell carcinoma.

Ten or more counts support this clone. The chain couples TRBV7-2 to TRBJ2-3; D not certain. Germline CDR1 is SGHTA and CDR2 is FQGNSA. V gave up 5 bases and J gave up 0 bases, with 9 bases separating them. CDR3 size: 14 residues. For the CDR3, the DNA is TGTGCCAGCAGCCCGACAACTAGCACAGATACGCAGTATTTT. Translation gives CASSPTTSTDTQYF.

This clone was observed a few times. The rearrangement uses TRBV9 and TRBJ2-2; TRBD1 or TRBD2 may be the D gene (5 bases each). Germline assignment: CDR1 SGDLS and CDR2 YYNGEE. This CDR3 contains 16 residues. V lost 6 bases and J lost 0, with 15 bases in between. The CDR3 nucleotides read TGTGCCAGCACCGAAACCGGGACGGCGAACACCGGGGAGCTGTTTTTT. It encodes CASTETGTANTGELFF.

The chain employs TRBV7-3 and TRBJ2-1; D gene uncertain. Looked up from germline, CDR1 is SGHTA and CDR2 is FQGTGA. The V end lost 5 bases, the J end lost 6 bases, and 11 bases lay between the germline ends. The CDR3 totals 13 residues. CDR3 DNA: TGTGCCAGCAGCAACTGGCCGGGCAATGAGCAGTTCTTC. Protein: CASSNWPGNEQFF.

There are a few counts of this clone. The chain joins TRBV28 to TRBJ2-3, with a possible D match to TRBD2 (5 bases). This CDR3 is 15 amino acids long. V was pared by 3 bases and J by 0 bases, with 10 bases between. The V gene's germline CDR1 is MDHEN and CDR2 SYDVKM. The CDR3 nucleotides are TGTGCCAGCAGTTTTGGCGGGCCGAGCACAGATACGCAGTATTTT. This sequence encodes CASSFGGPSTDTQYF.

Note on this clone: This specimen includes other DNA sequences encoding the same CDR3. The chain uses TRBV9 and TRBJ2-3; TRBD2 matches 8 bases. Germline CDR1 SGDLS, CDR2 YYNGEE. This CDR3 has 14 amino acids. The V gene end was trimmed by 4 bases and the J gene end by 4 bases; junction bases not matched to a gene: 5. The CDR3 here is CASSPGGGPDTQYF. CDR3 bases: TGTGCCAGCAGCCCGGGAGGGGGACCAGATACGCAGTATTTT.